These T cell receptor beta chains were read from a single sample in a study of response to subunit inactivated influenza vaccine. TCRdb re-analysed the RT-PCR reads in MiXCR, keeping a single row per CDR3 protein. The table shows over 750,000 distinct CDR3 sequences, with approximately 21% occurring only once. Source: PBMCs from blood, taken roughly 5 days after vaccination. The receptors stem from a man between 45 and 60 years old who received an inactivated influenza vaccine. The CDR3 runs from the conserved cysteine through the conserved F or W. Fields, in order: J gene, D gene, clone size, CDR3 length, V gene, CDR3 DNA, CDR3 protein. The D gene is left open where the match is weak. Rows give clone size only sometimes, using once, few, many, or a class for an expanded clone.

TRBJ2-7 | . | . | 14 | TRBV19 | TGTGCCAGTAGTACCCCGGGACAATCCTACGAGCAGTACTTC | CASSTPGQSYEQYF
TRBJ2-7 | TRBD1 | few | 14 | TRBV20-1 | TGCAGTGCCCCGATCCAGGACAGGGGCTACGAGCAGTACTTC | CSAPIQDRGYEQYF
TRBJ2-3 | TRBD2 | . | 16 | TRBV7-9 | TGTGCCAGCAGCCGTCTTAGCGGGAGTAGCACAGATACGCAGTATTTT | CASSRLSGSSTDTQYF
TRBJ2-1 | . | . | 14 | TRBV5-5 | TGTGCCAGCAGCACTACAGGGCTTGGGGGTGAGCAGTTCTTC | CASSTTGLGGEQFF
TRBJ2-1 | TRBD1 | . | 16 | TRBV3-1 | TGTGCCAGCAGTCTTACGGGACAGGCGATCTACAATGAGCAGTTCTTC | CASSLTGQAIYNEQFF
TRBJ2-3 | TRBD2 | . | 16 | TRBV6-1 | TGTGCCAGCAGTGAATGGGGACTAGCGGGGGCAGATACGCAGTATTTT | CASSEWGLAGADTQYF
TRBJ2-7 | TRBD1 | . | 14 | TRBV29-1 | TGCAGCGCTCGAGGACAGGGGATCTCCTACGAGCAGTACTTC | CSARGQGISYEQYF
TRBJ2-3 | . | . | 13 | TRBV20-1 | TGCAGTGCTAACATTGTTTTGGTGGATACGCAGTATTTT | CSANIVLVDTQYF
TRBJ1-3 | TRBD1 | . | 16 | TRBV10-3 | TGTGCCATCAGGGACCCGACAGGGGCCGGTGGAAACACCATATATTTT | CAIRDPTGAGGNTIYF
TRBJ2-2 | TRBD1 | . | 15 | TRBV12-5 | TGTGCTAGTGGTCCGTCAGGGGGCAGGACCGGGGAGCTGTTTTTT | CASGPSGGRTGELFF
TRBJ1-6 | TRBD1 | . | 13 | TRBV20-1 | TGCAGTGCTAGGGGGACAGATAGTTCACCCCTCCACTTT | CSARGTDSSPLHF